This T cell receptor beta chain was captured in a study of blood T cell repertoires in COVID-19. At the level of the study: Material from acute and convalescent COVID-19 was sourced from the United States, Italy and Spain. From T cells, B-cell-depleted T cells, or PBMCs came the material, which was cDNA or gDNA.

In the authors' workflow: Nucleated cell number was recorded as an estimate derived from reference gene primer amplification. Libraries were prepared by immunoSEQ multiplex PCR; TCRdb keeps only in-frame clonotypes and omits some of them. V, J and clone size are those of that table, while D and trimming were read from the DNA. This sample has 390,000 or so clones, with around 87% found just once. The CDR3 consists of 21 residues. Germline values: CDR1 LNHDA, CDR2 SQIVND (reference sequence). Between the trimmed V and J ends, which lost 3 bases and 3 bases, there was a span of 32 bases. This chain links TRBV19 with TRBJ2-5; TRBD1 is a possible D gene (6 bases). The TCR was taken from a man aged 18 to 30 with active or convalescent COVID-19. Sequenced: peripheral blood. CDR3 DNA sequence: TGTGCCAGTAGTATCACCCCTTACAGGGTTGATTGGGATTTAAGAAAAGAGACCCAGTACTTC. This encodes CASSITPYRVDWDLRKETQYF.